The 23 T cell receptor beta chains below come from one sample, sequenced in a study of T cell responses to AZD1222 COVID-19 vaccine. Sequencing used immunoSEQ multiplex PCR; TCRdb keeps in-frame clones, though not all of them. This table has more than 80,000 clones, 65% to 90% appearing once. This specimen consisted of peripheral blood, obtained on day 0 of AZD1222 vaccination. The receptors were sampled from an adult in good health.

This clone was seen only once. The rearrangement uses TRBV28 and TRBJ2-1, with 9 bases identical to TRBD1. This CDR3 has 17 residues. V lost 3 bases, J lost 8 bases, and 14 bases stayed unmatched. Germline lookup yields CDR1 MDHEN and CDR2 SYDVKM. CDR3: CASSLATRTGVADEQFF. The CDR3 DNA reads TGTGCCAGCAGTTTGGCGACAAGGACAGGGGTTGCCGATGAGCAGTTCTTC.

V gene TRBV6-5 combines with J gene TRBJ1-2; TRBD1 is a possible D gene (5 bases). V lost 2 bases and J 3 bases, leaving 10 bases between the germline ends. The germline V gene encodes CDR1 MNHEY and CDR2 SVGAGI. The CDR3 sequence is 14 residues long. CDR3 nucleotide sequence: TGTGCCAGCAGTTACCGAGGGGAGGACTATGGCTACACCTTC. Residues: CASSYRGEDYGYTF.

The V gene is TRBV3-1 (or the pseudogene TRBV3-2), the J gene TRBJ1-1; 8 bases are shared with TRBD1. The CDR3 consists of 14 residues. V was pared by 2 bases and J by 2 bases, with 1 base of the junction left unmatched. In germline, CDR1 is LGHDT, CDR2 YNNKEL (reference sequence). CDR3 in DNA: TGTGCCAGCAGCCAACAGGGGGCAAACACTGAAGCTTTCTTT. Encoded protein: CASSQQGANTEAFF.

V usage is TRBV5-1 and J usage is TRBJ2-3; D perhaps matches TRBD2 (5 bases). This CDR3 spans 16 amino acids. In germline, CDR1 is SGHRS, CDR2 YFSETQ. With 3 bases removed from V and 2 bases from J, the gap between germline ends came to 16 bases. CDR3 DNA sequence: TGCGCCAGCAGCTCGAACCCAGCGGATAACACAGATACGCAGTATTTT. As protein: CASSSNPADNTDTQYF.

The chain joins TRBV9 to TRBJ2-5, with 8 bases that match TRBD1. V trimming: 4 bases; J trimming: 1 base; junction bases outside the gene matches: 6. The CDR3 has 15 amino acids. CDR1 is SGDLS and CDR2 is YYNGEE in the germline V gene. The CDR3 DNA follows: TGTGCCAGCAGCCCCTCAACAGGGGGCCAAGAGACCCAGTACTTC. Its protein product is CASSPSTGGQETQYF.

This chain connects TRBV25-1 to TRBJ2-1, with D uncertain. V shed 3 bases and J shed 8 bases, with 17 bases lying between them. This CDR3 contains 15 residues. Per the germline V gene, CDR1 is MGHDK and CDR2 is SYGVNS. The CDR3 DNA sequence: TGTGCCAGCAGTGACCATAGCCGGGTAGAAGATGAGCAGTTCTTC. Translation: CASSDHSRVEDEQFF.

This chain links TRBV7-8 with TRBJ2-7; D gene uncertain. The CDR3 length is 13 residues. Germline CDR1 and CDR2: SGHVS and FQNEAQ. V gave up 3 bases and J gave up 3 bases, with 9 bases separating them. The CDR3 loop reads CASSFIDLYEQYF. DNA of the CDR3: TGTGCCAGCAGCTTCATCGATCTCTACGAGCAGTACTTC.

The chain carries TRBV2 and TRBJ1-2; D is uncertain. Germline V lookup: CDR1 SNHLY, CDR2 FYNNEI. The V end was cut by 4 bases, the J end by 2 bases, with 8 bases between. This CDR3 spans 13 amino acids. The CDR3 bases are TGTGCCAGCAGTGTGGGTATAAACTATGGCTACACCTTC. Protein product: CASSVGINYGYTF.

This chain connects TRBV21-1 to TRBJ2-7. TRBV21-1 is marked as a pseudogene. The CDR3 runs 9 residues. Here the CDR3 DNA reads TGTGCCAGGGACTACGAGCAGTACTTC. Encoded protein: CARDYEQYF.

In this sample, this clone turned up once. The rearrangement links TRBV3-1 (or the pseudogene TRBV3-2) to TRBJ1-2, with D possibly being TRBD1 (5 bases). Trimming took off 1 base at V and 4 bases at J, with 16 bases between the two ends. Germline assignment: CDR1 LGHDT and CDR2 YNNKEL (reference sequence). The CDR3 runs to 16 residues. The CDR3 DNA sequence: TGTGCCAGCAGCCAAGTTCCCGGGGCGGCGGGCTATGGCTACACCTTC. It is translated as CASSQVPGAAGYGYTF.

This rearrangement joins TRBV9 to TRBJ2-1; D ambiguous. Between the trimmed V and J ends, which lost 3 bases and 7 bases, there was a span of 11 bases. CDR1 SGDLS and CDR2 YYNGEE come from the germline V gene. The CDR3 totals 13 residues. In DNA form, the CDR3 reads TGTGCCAGCAGCGACGGACGGTATAATGAGCAGTTCTTC. This translates into CASSDGRYNEQFF.

The CDR3 loop is CAWSMGRGHDEQYF. The CDR3 nucleotides read TGTGCCTGGAGTATGGGCAGGGGTCACGACGAGCAGTACTTC. The chain joins TRBV30 to TRBJ2-7; the D gene is possibly TRBD1 (6 bases). The V and J ends lost 2 bases and 5 bases respectively, with 16 bases between them. The germline gives CDR1 GTSNPN, CDR2 SVGIG (reference sequence). This CDR3 is built from 14 residues. Complete variable domain (other parts from reference TRBV30 and TRBJ2-7): SQTIHQWPATLVQPVGSPLSLECTVEGTSNPNLYWYRQAAGRGLQLLFYSVGIGQISSEVPQNLSASRPQDRQFILSSKKLLLSDSGFYLCAWSMGRGHDEQYFGPGTRLTVT.

In DNA, the CDR3 is TGCGCCAGCAGCTTGGCGCTGGCGGGAGACACAGATACGCAGTATTTT. Encoded protein: CASSLALAGDTDTQYF. This chain uses TRBV5-1 with TRBJ2-3, with 7 bases identical to TRBD2. J lost 2 bases, V lost 0 bases, and 6 bases had no gene match. Germline assignment: CDR1 SGHRS and CDR2 YFSETQ. CDR3 length: 16 residues.

This sequence joins TRBV6-1 and TRBJ1-2; D is uncertain. Germline loops: CDR1 MNHNS, CDR2 SASEGT. With 2 bases removed from V and 4 bases from J, the gap between germline ends came to 8 bases. CDR3 length: 13 residues. CDR3 sequence: CASSEQVIYGYTF. The CDR3 DNA sequence: TGTGCCAGCAGTGAACAGGTGATCTATGGCTACACCTTC.

The V and J genes are TRBV6-5 and TRBJ1-6; D remains unclear. Trimming took 0 bases from V and 7 from J, leaving 10 bases between them. CDR3 length: 15 residues. Germline assignment: CDR1 MNHEY and CDR2 SVGAGI. Written as DNA, the CDR3 is TGTGCCAGCAGTTACTCGAGGGATTCGAATTCACCCCTCCACTTT. Encoded protein: CASSYSRDSNSPLHF.

The chain joins TRBV4-1 to TRBJ2-3, with D perhaps TRBD1 or TRBD2 (5 bases each). This CDR3 has 17 residues. Germline CDR1 and CDR2: MGHRA and YSYEKL. V lost 2 bases and J lost 5, with 20 bases in between. The CDR3 bases are TGCGCCAGCAGCCAACGGGGCAGGGCGGAATTGGGAGATACGCAGTATTTT. It encodes CASSQRGRAELGDTQYF.

The chain couples TRBV6-5 to TRBJ1-3; the D is unclear. CDR3 length: 15 residues. Germline V lookup: CDR1 MNHEY, CDR2 SVGAGI. V shed 4 bases and J shed 0 bases, with 10 bases lying between them. Written as DNA, the CDR3 is TGTGCCAGCAGTTCACCAGGACTCTCTGGAAACACCATATATTTT. Protein: CASSSPGLSGNTIYF.

V usage is TRBV15 and J usage is TRBJ1-1; no firm D call. CDR3 size: 14 residues. Trimming removed 0 bases from V and 6 bases from J, with 11 bases in between. Germline values: CDR1 LNHNV, CDR2 YYDKDF (reference sequence). In DNA, the CDR3 is TGTGCCACCAGCAGAGATTATTTTGGAGCTGAAGCTTTCTTT. Residues: CATSRDYFGAEAFF. The full variable domain, with the rest looked up from reference TRBV15 and TRBJ1-1, is DAMVIQNPRYQVTQFGKPVTLSCSQTLNHNVMYWYQQKSSQAPKLLFHYYDKDFNNEADTPDNFQSRRPNTSFCFLDIRSPGLGDTAMYLCATSRDYFGAEAFFGQGTRLTVV.

In nucleotides, the CDR3 is TGCGCCAGCAGTGAGTCGATGGGCCTAGGGGCAGATACGCAGTATTTT. It encodes CASSESMGLGADTQYF. This chain connects TRBV10-1 to TRBJ2-3; possibly TRBD1 for D (5 bases). The CDR3 loop spans 16 amino acids. Trimming removed 0 bases at V and 4 bases at J, with 14 bases between. The germline gives CDR1 WNHNN, CDR2 SYGVQD (reference sequence).

The chain has TRBV18 and TRBJ1-4; a possible D gene is TRBD1 (5 bases). This CDR3 spans 17 amino acids. Per the germline V gene, CDR1 is KGHSH and CDR2 is LQKENI. V dropped 1 base and J dropped 2 bases, with 14 bases sitting between them. CDR3 amino acids: CASSPRLQGRTNEKLFF. The CDR3 DNA follows: TGTGCCAGCTCACCACGACTCCAGGGTAGGACTAATGAAAAACTGTTTTTT.

This clone was observed once. V usage is TRBV21-1 and J usage is TRBJ2-7; the table calls TRBD2, which could not be checked here. TRBV21-1 is a pseudogene locus. This CDR3 has 16 residues. Written as DNA, the CDR3 is TGTGCCAGCAGCAAAGAGAGCGGGCGTCGATCCTACGAGCAGTACTTC. Amino acids: CASSKESGRRSYEQYF.

This chain links TRBV28 with TRBJ2-7; 9 bases are shared with TRBD1. From germline, CDR1 is MDHEN and CDR2 SYDVKM. The CDR3 is 15 amino acids. After removal of 6 bases from V and 1 base from J, the junction contained 7 bases not matched to a gene. The CDR3: CASRSIGQGSYEQYF. CDR3 DNA sequence: TGTGCCAGCAGGTCTATAGGACAGGGGTCCTACGAGCAGTACTTC.

The rearrangement uses TRBV6-1 and TRBJ2-7; D unclear. Germline assignment: CDR1 MNHNS and CDR2 SASEGT. The CDR3 totals 11 residues. Trimming pared 1 base from V and 6 bases from J, leaving 4 bases between. This CDR3 is CASSEEAEQYF. CDR3 nucleotides: TGTGCCAGCAGTGAAGAAGCCGAGCAGTACTTC.